This paragraph reports one T cell receptor beta chain. Its target is not known. CD4+ and CD8+ T cells were sorted from PBMCs stained for CD3, CD4 and CD8. The CDR3 length is 11 residues. CDR1 is MNHEY, CDR2 SMNVEV, per germline (reference sequence). Trimming cost V 4 bases and J 10 bases, with 8 bases left between them. The data belong to a study of CD8+ T cells in alopecia areata. General study findings and limits: Against the mouse data, patients shared TCRs less clearly, possibly for HLA reasons. Higher clonality and more expanded CD8+ clones appeared in lesional than normal scalp.

Extracted RNA was reverse transcribed, and the resulting cDNA served as sequencing template. The data were produced by immunoSEQ multiplex PCR, yet TCRdb's version contains in-frame clones alone and is incomplete. The profile shows some 180,000 clones, 56% of them singletons. The receptor's source is a human donor in good health. Specimen: CD8+ T cells sorted from blood. The V call is TRBV27, the J call TRBJ2-1; maybe TRBD1 (6 bases). CDR3 in DNA: TGTGCCAGCAGTTGGGGGCTCGAGCAGTTCTTC. Protein sequence: CASSWGLEQFF.